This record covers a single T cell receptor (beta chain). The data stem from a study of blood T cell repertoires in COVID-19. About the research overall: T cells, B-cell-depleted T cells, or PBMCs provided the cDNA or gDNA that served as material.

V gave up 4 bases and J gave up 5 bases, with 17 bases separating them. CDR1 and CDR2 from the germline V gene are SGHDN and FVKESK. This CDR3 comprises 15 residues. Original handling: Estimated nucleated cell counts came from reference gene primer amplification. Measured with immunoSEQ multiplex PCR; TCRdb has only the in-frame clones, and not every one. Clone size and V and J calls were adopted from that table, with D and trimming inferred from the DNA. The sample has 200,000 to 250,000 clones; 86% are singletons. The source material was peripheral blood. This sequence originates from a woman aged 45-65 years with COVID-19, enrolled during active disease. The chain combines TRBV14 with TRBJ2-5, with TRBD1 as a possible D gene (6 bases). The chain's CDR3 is CASSRTAGEKETQYF. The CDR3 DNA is TGTGCCAGCAGCCGAACTGCAGGGGAGAAGGAGACCCAGTACTTC.